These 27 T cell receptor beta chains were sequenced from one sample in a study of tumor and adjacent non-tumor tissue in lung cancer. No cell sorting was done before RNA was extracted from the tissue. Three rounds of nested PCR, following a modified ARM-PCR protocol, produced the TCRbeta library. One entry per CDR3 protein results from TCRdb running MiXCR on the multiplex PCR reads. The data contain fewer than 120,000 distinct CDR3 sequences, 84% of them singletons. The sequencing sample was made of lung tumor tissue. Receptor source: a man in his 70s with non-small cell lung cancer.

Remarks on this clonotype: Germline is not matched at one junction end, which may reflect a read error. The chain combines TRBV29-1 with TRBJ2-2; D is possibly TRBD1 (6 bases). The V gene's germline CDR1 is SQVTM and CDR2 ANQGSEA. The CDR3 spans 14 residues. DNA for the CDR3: TGCAGCGTTGACGTAGCTGGGGGCACCGAGGAGCTGTTTTTT. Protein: CSVDVAGGTEELFF.

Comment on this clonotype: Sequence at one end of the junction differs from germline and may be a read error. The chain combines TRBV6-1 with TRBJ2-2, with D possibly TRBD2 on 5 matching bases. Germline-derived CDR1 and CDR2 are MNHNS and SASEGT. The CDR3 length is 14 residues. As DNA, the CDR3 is TGTGCTAGCAGTGAATTGATGGGCATCGGGGAGCTATCTTTT. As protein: CASSELMGIGELSF.

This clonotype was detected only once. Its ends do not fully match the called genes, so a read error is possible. In DNA, the CDR3 is TGTGCCAGCATTCAATGGACCGAGCGCGAGCGGTACTTC. Amino acids: CASIQWTERERYF. The chain joins TRBV11-2 to TRBJ2-7; unclear D gene. Germline assignment: CDR1 SGHAT and CDR2 FQNNGV. The CDR3 runs to 13 residues.

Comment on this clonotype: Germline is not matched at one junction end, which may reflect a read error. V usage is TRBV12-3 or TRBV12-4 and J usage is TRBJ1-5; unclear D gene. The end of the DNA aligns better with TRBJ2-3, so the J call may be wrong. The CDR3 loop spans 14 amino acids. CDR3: CAISFRTEYQPQYF. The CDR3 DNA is TGTGCCATCAGTTTTCGTACCGAGTATCAGCCCCAGTATTTT.

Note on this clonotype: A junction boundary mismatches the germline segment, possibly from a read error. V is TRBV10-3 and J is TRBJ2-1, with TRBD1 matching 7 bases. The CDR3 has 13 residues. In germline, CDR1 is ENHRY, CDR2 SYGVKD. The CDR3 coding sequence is TGTGTCAGCCGGGACAGCTCCTACAATGAACAGTTCTTC. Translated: CVSRDSSYNEQFF.

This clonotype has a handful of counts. In nucleotides, the CDR3 is TGTGCCAGCAGTTTTGAAAGGACAGGGGGTCTAACTTTCTTT. This sequence encodes CASSFERTGGLTFF. The rearrangement links TRBV28 to TRBJ1-1; 10 positions agree with TRBD1. Germline loops: CDR1 MDHEN, CDR2 SYDVKM. J gave up 12 bases and V 3 bases, and 10 bases lay outside the gene matches. This CDR3 is built from 14 residues.

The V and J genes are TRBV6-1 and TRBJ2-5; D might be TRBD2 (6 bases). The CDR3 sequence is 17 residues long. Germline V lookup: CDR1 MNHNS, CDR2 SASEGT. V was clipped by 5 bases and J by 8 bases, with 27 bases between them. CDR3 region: CASSNQGRNLGSETQYF. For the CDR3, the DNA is TGTGCCAGCAGTAACCAAGGGAGGAATCTGGGGTCAGAAACCCAGTACTTC.

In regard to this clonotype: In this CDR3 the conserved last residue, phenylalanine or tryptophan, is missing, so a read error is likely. CDR3 in amino acids: CSASLAEGPHEQYY. CDR3 in DNA: TGCAGTGCTAGTCTAGCGGAAGGGCCCCACGAGCAGTACTAC. The rearrangement uses TRBV20-1 and TRBJ2-7, with TRBD2 matching 7 bases. V gave up 3 bases and J gave up 5 bases; unmatched junction bases: 10. The germline V gene encodes CDR1 DFQATT and CDR2 SNEGSKA (reference sequence). The CDR3 length is 14 residues.

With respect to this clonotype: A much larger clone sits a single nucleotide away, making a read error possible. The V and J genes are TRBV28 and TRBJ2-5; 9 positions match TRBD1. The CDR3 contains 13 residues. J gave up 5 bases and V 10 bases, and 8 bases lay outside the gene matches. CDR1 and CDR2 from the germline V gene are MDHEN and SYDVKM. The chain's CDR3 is CAIIRDRVETQYF. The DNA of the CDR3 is TGTGCCATAATCCGGGACAGGGTTGAGACCCAGTACTTC.

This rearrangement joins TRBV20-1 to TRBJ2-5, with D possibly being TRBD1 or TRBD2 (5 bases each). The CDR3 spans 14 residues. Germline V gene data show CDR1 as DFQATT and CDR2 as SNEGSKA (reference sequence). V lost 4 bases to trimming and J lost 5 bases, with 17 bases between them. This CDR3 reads CSANAGTAGETQYF. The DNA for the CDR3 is TGCAGTGCTAATGCCGGGACGGCGGGCGAGACCCAGTACTTC.

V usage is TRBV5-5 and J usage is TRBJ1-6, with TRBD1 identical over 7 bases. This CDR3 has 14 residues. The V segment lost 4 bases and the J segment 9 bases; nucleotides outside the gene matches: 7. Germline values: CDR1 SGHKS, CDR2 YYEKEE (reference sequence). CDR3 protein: CASSHETGSSPLHF. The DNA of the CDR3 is TGTGCCAGCAGCCATGAGACAGGGAGTTCACCCCTCCACTTT.

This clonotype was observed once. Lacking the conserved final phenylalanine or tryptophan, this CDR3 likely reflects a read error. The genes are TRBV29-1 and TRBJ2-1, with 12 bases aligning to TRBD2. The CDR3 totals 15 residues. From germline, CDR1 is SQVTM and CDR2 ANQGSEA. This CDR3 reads CIVPKTSGSPNEQFL. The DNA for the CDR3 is TGCATCGTTCCCAAGACTAGCGGGAGTCCCAATGAGCAGTTCCTC.

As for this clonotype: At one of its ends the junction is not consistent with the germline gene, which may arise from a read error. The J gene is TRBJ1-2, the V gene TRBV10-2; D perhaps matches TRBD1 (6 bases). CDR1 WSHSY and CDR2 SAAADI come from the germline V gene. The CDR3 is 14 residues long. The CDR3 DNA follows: TGCGCCAGCAGGGTCAGGGGAGGATATTATGGCTACATCTTC. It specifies CASRVRGGYYGYIF.

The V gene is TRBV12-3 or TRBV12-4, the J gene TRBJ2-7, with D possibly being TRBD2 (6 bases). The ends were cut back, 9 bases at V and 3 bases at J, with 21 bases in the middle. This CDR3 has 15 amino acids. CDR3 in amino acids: CARGSTWEAGYEQYF. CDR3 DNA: TGTGCCAGGGGTTCTACCTGGGAGGCGGGCTACGAGCAGTACTTC.

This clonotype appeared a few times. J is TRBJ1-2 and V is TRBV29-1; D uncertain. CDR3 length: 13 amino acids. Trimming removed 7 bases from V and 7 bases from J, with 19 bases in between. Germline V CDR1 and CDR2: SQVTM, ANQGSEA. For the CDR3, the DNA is TGCAGCGCTTACTTTCTACAGAATTGTGGCTACACCTTC. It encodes CSAYFLQNCGYTF.

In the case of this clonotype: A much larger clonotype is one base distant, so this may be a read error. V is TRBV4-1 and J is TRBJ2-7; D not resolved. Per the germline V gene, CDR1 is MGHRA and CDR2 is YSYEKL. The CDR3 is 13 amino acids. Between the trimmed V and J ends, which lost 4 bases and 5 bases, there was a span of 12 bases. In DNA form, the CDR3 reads TGCGCCAGCAGCCCAATTAACATGAACGAGCAGTACTTC. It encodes CASSPINMNEQYF.

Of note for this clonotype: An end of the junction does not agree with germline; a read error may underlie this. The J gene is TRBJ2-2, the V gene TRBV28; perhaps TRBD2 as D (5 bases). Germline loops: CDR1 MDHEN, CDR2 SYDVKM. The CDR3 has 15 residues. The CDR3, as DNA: TGTGCCAGCAGTTTAATGGACTCGAACACCTGGGAGCTGTTTTTT. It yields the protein CASSLMDSNTWELFF.

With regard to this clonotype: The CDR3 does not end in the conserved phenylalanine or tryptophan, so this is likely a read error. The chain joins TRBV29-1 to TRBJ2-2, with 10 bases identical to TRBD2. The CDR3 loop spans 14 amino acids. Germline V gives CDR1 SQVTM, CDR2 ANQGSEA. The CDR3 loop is CRSDVAGGTGELFL. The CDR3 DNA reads TGCAGATCTGACGTAGCGGGGGGCACCGGGGAGCTGTTTCTT.

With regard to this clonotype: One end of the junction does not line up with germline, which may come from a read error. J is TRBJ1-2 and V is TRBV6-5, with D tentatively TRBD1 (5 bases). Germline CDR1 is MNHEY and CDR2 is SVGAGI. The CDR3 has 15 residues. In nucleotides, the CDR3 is TGTGTCAGCAGTTACTTTGCAGGGCCCAATTATGGCTACACCTTC. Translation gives CVSSYFAGPNYGYTF.

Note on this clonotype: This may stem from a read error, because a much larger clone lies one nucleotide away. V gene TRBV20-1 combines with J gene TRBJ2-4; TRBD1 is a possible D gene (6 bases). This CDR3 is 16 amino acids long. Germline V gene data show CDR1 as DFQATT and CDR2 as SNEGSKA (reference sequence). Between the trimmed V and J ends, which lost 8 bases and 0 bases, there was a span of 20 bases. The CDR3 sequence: CSTLASRTEAKNIQYF. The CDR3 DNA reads TGCAGTACCCTCGCCTCTCGGACAGAAGCCAAAAACATTCAGTACTTC.

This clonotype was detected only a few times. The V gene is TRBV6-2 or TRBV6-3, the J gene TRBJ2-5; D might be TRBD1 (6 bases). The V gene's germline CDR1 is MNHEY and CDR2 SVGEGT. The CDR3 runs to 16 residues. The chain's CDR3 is CVSSPRGQGIRETQYF. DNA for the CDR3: TGTGTCAGTAGCCCCCGTGGGCAGGGGATTCGGGAGACCCAGTACTTC.

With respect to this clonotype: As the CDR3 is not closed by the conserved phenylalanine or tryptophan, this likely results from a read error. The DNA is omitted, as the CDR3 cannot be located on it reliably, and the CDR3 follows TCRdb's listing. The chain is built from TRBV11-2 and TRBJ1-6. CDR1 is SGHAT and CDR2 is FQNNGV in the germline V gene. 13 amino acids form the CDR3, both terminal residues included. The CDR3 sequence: CTSSYTPNSPLHS.

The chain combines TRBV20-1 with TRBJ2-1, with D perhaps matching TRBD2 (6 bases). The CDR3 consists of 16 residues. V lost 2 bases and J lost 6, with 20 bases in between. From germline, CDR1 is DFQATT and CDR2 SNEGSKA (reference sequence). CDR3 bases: TGCAGTGCTAGATCGGTTGAGGGAGGCTCTCCCAATGAGCAGTTCTTC. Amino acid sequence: CSARSVEGGSPNEQFF.

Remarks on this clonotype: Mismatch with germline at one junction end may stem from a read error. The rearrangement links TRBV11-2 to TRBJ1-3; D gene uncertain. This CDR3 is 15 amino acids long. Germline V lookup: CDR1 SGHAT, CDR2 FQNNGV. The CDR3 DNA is TGTGCCAGCAGCCACACCATTACCCCTGGAAGCACCATATATTTT. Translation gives CASSHTITPGSTIYF.

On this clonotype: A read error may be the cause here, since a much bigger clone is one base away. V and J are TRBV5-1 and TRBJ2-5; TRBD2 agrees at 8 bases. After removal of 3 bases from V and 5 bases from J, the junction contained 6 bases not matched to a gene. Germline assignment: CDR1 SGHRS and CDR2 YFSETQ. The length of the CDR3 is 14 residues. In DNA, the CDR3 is TGCGCCAGCAGCTGGACCGGGGGGGTGGAGACCCAGTACTTC. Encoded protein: CASSWTGGVETQYF.

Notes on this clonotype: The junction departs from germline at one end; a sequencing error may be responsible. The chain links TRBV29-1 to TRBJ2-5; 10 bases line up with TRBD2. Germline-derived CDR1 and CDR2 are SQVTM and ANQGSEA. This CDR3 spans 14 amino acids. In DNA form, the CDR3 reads TGCAGCGTTAGTGGACTAGCGGTGGGAGAGACCCACTACTTC. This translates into CSVSGLAVGETHYF.

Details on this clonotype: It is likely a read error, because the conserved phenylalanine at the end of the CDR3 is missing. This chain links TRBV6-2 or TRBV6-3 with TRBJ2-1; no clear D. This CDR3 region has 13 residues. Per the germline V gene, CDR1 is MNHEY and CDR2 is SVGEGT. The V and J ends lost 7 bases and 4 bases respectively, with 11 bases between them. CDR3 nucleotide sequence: TGTGCCAGCAACAGATGCGGTTACAATGAGCAGTTCCCC. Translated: CASNRCGYNEQFP.